This T cell receptor (beta chain) was captured in a study of CD8 T cells in Susac syndrome (dated by TCRdb to 2018 to 2020). Regarding the complete study: The study used repertoire sequencing to test whether antigen drove CD8+ T cell activation and differentiation in Susac syndrome. General findings and caveats noted by the study authors: The study acknowledged that relatively few individuals were included in the TCR sequencing and HLA analysis.

RNA was extracted using the RNeasy kit, and roughly 0.5 to 1 microgram was reverse transcribed with random hexamers. The immunoSEQ multiplex PCR assay, which covers 54 Vbeta and 13 Jbeta segments, was used to amplify TCR beta CDR3 regions. To correct PCR amplification bias, a synthetic template baseline was used for both primer optimization and computational correction. The study's processing was this. Reads were annotated to V, D and J genes according to IMGT and were analyzed with immunoSEQ Analyzer, with only productive sequences retained. Clonality was computed as one minus Shannon entropy normalized by log2 of the number of productive unique sequences. For each patient and control, public and private clones were evaluated within the 100 most prevalent clones. A clone was defined as Susac-specific if it was absent from the healthy and MS cohorts, from approximately 980 published viral clones and from other ImmuneACCESS disease sequences. The raw public data were reprocessed by TCRdb itself: fastp quality trimming at Q25, MiXCR clonotype calling, in-frame beta chains only. One record per CDR3 amino acid sequence lists the most common genes and DNA. The V and J calls reflect TCRdb's pipeline rather than the authors' work. The sample table shows about 180,000 distinct CDR3 sequences, and 95% are seen once. The top ten clones comprise roughly 0.095% of the sample.

The germline V gene (reference sequence) provides CDR1 GTSNPN and CDR2 SVGIG. V loses 3 bases of germline sequence and J loses 7 bases, and the interval between the two ends is 13 bases. From cysteine to phenylalanine, the CDR3 is 13 amino acids long. Of all the DNA, just the CDR3 is kept, 39 bases in frame from base 1. Peripheral blood CD8+ and CD4+ T cells from healthy donors, Susac syndrome patients and multiple sclerosis patients were profiled using high-throughput TCR beta sequencing. Treatment-naive patients with stable or active relapsing-remitting disease fulfilling revised McDonald criteria were used as multiple sclerosis controls. Bulk CD8+ and CD4+ T cells were purified by magnetic negative isolation, whereas CD8+ TEMRA cells were enriched by FACS. Blood was collected in EDTA tubes and processed within 24 hours, with PBMCs isolated through density gradient centrifugation. PBMCs intended for TCR sequencing were cryopreserved in liquid nitrogen and thawed later in a water bath at 37 degrees C. A purity of at least 90% was achieved for sorted or isolated CD4+, CD8+ and CD8+ TEMRA cells.

Turning to this clonotype: Its antigen specificity is not known. Base-call qualities are not available, and no considerably larger clone is one nucleotide away.

The sequence derives from a human donor with multiple sclerosis. Sequenced sample: CD4+ T cells from PBMCs. The rearrangement joined TRBV30 to TRBJ1-5; the D gene cannot be named for sure. In nucleotide form, the sequence is TGTGCCTGGAGCATCACATACGGACAGCCCCAGCATTTT. It is translated as CAWSITYGQPQHF. Extended through the reference TRBV30 and TRBJ1-5 proteins, this CDR3 yields the full variable domain: SQTIHQWPATLVQPVGSPLSLECTVEGTSNPNLYWYRQAAGRGLQLLFYSVGIGQISSEVPQNLSASRPQDRQFILSSKKLLLSDSGFYLCAWSITYGQPQHFGDGTRLSIL.